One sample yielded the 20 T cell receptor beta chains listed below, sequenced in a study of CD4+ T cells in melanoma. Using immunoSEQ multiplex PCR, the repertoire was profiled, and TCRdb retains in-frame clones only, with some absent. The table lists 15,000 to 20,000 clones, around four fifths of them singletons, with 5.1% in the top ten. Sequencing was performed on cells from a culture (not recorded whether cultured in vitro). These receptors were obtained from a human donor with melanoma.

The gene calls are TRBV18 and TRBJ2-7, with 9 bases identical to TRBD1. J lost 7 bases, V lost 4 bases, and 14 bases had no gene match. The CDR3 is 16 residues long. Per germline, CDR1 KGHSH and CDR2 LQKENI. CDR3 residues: CASSQLPGQGKAEQYF. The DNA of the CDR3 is TGTGCCAGCTCACAGCTTCCGGGACAGGGTAAGGCGGAGCAGTACTTC.

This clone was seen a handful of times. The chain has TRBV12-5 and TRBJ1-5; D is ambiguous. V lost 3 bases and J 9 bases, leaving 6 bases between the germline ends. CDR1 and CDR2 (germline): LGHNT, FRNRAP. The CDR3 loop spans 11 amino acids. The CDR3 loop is CASGLRRPQHF. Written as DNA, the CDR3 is TGTGCTAGTGGTTTAAGGAGGCCCCAGCATTTT.

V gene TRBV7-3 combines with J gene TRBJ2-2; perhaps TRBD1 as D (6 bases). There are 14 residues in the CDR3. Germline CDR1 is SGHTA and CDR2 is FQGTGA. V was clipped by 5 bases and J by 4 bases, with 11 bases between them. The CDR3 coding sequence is TGTGCCAGCAGCCCGGGACACCGCACCGGGGAGCTGTTTTTT. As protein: CASSPGHRTGELFF. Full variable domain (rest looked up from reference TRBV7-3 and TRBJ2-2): GAGVSQTPSNKVTEKGKYVELRCDPISGHTALYWYRQSLGQGPEFLIYFQGTGAADDSGLPNDRFFAVRPEGSVSTLKIQRTERGDSAVYLCASSPGHRTGELFFGEGSRLTVL.

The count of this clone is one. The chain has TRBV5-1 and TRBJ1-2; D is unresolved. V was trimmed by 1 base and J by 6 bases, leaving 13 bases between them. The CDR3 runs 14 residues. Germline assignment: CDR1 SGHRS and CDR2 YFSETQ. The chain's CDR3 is CASSLNTAGDGYTF. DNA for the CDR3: TGCGCCAGCAGCTTGAACACTGCCGGGGATGGCTACACCTTC.

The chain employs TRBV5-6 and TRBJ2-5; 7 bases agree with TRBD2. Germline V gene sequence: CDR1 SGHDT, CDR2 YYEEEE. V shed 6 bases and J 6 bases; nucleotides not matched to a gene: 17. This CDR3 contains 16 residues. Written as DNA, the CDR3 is TGTGCCAGCAACTATAGGACTAGTGGTTCGTTAAAGACCCAGTACTTC. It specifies CASNYRTSGSLKTQYF. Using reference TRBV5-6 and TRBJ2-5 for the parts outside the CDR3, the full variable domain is DAGVTQSPTHLIKTRGQQVTLRCSPKSGHDTVSWYQQALGQGPQFIFQYYEEEERQRGNFPDRFSGHQFPNYSSELNVNALLLGDSALYLCASNYRTSGSLKTQYFGPGTRLLVL.

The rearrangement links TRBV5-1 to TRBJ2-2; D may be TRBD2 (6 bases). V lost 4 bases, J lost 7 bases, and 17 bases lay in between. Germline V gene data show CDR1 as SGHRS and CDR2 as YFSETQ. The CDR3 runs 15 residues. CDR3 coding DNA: TGCGCCAGCAGCCCCGGATCGGGGGTCGTCGGGGAGCTGTTTTTT. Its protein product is CASSPGSGVVGELFF. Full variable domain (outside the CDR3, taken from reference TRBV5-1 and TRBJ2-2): KAGVTQTPRYLIKTRGQQVTLSCSPISGHRSVSWYQQTPGQGLQFLFEYFSETQRNKGNFPGRFSGRQFSNSRSEMNVSTLELGDSALYLCASSPGSGVVGELFFGEGSRLTVL.

The CDR3: CAISESWTGEKLFF. The CDR3 DNA follows: TGTGCCATCAGTGAGTCGTGGACAGGGGAAAAACTGTTTTTT. This chain links TRBV10-3 with TRBJ1-4; 8 bases are shared with TRBD1. The V and J ends lost 0 bases and 8 bases, in that order; junction bases with no gene match: 2. Germline V gives CDR1 ENHRY, CDR2 SYGVKD. The CDR3 has 14 amino acids.

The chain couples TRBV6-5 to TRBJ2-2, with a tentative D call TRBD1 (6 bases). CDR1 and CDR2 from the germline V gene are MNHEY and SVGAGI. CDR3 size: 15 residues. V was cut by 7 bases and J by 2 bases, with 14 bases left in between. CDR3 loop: CASKRGDTNTGELFF. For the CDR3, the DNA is TGTGCCAGCAAGAGAGGGGACACAAACACCGGGGAGCTGTTTTTT.

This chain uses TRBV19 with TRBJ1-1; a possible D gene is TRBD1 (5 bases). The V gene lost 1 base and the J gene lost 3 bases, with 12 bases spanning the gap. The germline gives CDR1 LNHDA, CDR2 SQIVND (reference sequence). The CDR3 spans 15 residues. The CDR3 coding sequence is TGTGCCAGTAGTATAGCGGCCACGGGGGACACTGAAGCTTTCTTT. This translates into CASSIAATGDTEAFF.

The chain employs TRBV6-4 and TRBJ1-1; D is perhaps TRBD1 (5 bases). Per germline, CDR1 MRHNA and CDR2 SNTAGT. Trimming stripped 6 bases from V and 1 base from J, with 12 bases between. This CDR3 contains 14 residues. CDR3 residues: CASRKSGGNTEAFF. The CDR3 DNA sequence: TGTGCCAGCAGAAAATCGGGGGGGAACACTGAAGCTTTCTTT.

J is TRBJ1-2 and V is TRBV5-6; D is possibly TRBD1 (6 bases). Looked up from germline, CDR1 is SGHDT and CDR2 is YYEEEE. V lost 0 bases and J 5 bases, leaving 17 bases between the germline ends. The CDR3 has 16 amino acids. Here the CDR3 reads CASSLESYVDRYGYTF. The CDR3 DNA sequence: TGTGCCAGCAGCTTGGAATCGTACGTCGACAGGTATGGCTACACCTTC.

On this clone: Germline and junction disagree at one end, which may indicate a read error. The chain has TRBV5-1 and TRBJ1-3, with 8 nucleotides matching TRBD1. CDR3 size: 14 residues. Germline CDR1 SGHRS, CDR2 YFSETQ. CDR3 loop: CASSPGTGGSTIYF. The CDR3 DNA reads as TGCGCCAGCAGCCCAGGGACAGGCGGAAGCACCATATATTTT.

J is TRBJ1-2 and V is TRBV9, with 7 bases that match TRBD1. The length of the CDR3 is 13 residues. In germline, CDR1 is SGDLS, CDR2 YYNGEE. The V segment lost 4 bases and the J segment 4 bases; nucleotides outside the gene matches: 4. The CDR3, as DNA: TGTGCCAGCAGCCAGGGACAGAGCTATGGCTACACCTTC. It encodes CASSQGQSYGYTF.

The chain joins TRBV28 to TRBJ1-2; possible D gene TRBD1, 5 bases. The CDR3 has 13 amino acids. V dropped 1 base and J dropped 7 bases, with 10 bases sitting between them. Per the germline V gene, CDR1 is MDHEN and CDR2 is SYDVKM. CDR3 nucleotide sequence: TGTGCCAGCAGTTTATTAGCAGGGCTTGGCTACACCTTC. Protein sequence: CASSLLAGLGYTF.

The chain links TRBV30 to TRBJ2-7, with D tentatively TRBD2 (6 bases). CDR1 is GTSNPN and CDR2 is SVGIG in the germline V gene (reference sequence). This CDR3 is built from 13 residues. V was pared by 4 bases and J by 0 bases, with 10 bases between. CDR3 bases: TGTGCCTGGACCCGCGGGGACTCCTACGAGCAGTACTTC. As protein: CAWTRGDSYEQYF.

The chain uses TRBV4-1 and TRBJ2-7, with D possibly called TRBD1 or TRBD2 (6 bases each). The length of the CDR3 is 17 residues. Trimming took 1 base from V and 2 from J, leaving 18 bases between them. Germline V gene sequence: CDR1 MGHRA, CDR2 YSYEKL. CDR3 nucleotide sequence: TGCGCCAGCAGCCAAGTGGGGGGCCGGGCCCCCCCCTACGAGCAGTACTTC. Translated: CASSQVGGRAPPYEQYF.

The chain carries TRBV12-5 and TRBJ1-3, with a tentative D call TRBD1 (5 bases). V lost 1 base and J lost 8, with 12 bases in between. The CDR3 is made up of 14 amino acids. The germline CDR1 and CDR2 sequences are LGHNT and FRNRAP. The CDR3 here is CASGLGSGADTIYF. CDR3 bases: TGTGCTAGTGGTTTGGGATCCGGGGCGGACACCATATATTTT.

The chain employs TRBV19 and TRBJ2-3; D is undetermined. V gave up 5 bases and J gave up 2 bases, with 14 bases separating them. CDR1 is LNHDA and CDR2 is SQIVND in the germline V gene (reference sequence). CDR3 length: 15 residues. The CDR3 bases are TGTGCCAGTAGTGCTTGGACGAGTCACACAGATACGCAGTATTTT. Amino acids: CASSAWTSHTDTQYF.

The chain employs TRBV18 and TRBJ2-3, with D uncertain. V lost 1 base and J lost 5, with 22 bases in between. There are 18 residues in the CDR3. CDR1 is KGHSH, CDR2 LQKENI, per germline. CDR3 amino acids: CASSPRLSDHAARDTQYF. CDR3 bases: TGTGCCAGCTCACCACGCTTATCAGATCATGCGGCCAGAGATACGCAGTATTTT.

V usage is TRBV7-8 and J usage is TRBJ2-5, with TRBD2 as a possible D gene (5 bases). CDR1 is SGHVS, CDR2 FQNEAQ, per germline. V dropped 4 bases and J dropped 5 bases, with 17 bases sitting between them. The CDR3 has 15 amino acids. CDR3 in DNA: TGTGCCAGCAGCTCCGACACGGGTCGGAGGGAGACCCAGTACTTC. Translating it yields CASSSDTGRRETQYF.